The clone carrying this T cell receptor beta chain was recorded at least ten times. TCRdb recomputed calls from the 5' RACE reads with MiXCR, one row per CDR3 protein. The profile shows 25,000 to 35,000 distinct CDR3 sequences, about 3% of them singletons. This entry comes from a study of early T cells in non-severe SARS-CoV-2 infection. J lost 6 bases, V lost 3 bases, and 17 bases had no gene match. CDR1 is SGHTA and CDR2 is FQGNSA in the germline V gene. The CDR3 loop spans 19 amino acids. Sequencing was done on a sample of whole blood. V gene TRBV7-2 combines with J gene TRBJ1-6; TRBD1 aligns across 7 bases. This receptor was obtained from an adult who was a healthcare worker with PCR-confirmed SARS-CoV-2 infection or an uninfected control (not recorded which). The CDR3 DNA reads as TGTGCCAGCAGCTTTTTGGCTGGGGTACAGGGGATAATTAATTCACCCCTCCACTTT. Its protein product is CASSFLAGVQGIINSPLHF.